This T cell receptor beta chain was captured by sequencing in a study of graft-versus-host responses after intestinal transplantation. Study-wide context: Grafts that recipients had were multivisceral, liver-intestinal, or isolated intestinal transplants.

Sequencing was performed with immunoSEQ multiplex PCR; in TCRdb, only in-frame clones are kept and a portion is missing. Of over 45,000 clones listed, about 90% are singletons. There are 16 residues in the CDR3. Trimming cost V 2 bases and J 3 bases; bases outside gene matches: 5. Per germline, CDR1 MNHEY and CDR2 SMNVEV (reference sequence). The chain is built from TRBV27 and TRBJ1-5, with 9 nucleotides matching TRBD1. This TCR was sampled from a human patient who received an intestinal transplant, so some T cells may come from the graft donor. Specimen: PBMCs, collected 26 days after transplant. The CDR3 bases are TGTGCCAGCAGTTTAACGGGACAGGGCCACAATCAGCCCCAGCATTTT. Encoded protein: CASSLTGQGHNQPQHF.